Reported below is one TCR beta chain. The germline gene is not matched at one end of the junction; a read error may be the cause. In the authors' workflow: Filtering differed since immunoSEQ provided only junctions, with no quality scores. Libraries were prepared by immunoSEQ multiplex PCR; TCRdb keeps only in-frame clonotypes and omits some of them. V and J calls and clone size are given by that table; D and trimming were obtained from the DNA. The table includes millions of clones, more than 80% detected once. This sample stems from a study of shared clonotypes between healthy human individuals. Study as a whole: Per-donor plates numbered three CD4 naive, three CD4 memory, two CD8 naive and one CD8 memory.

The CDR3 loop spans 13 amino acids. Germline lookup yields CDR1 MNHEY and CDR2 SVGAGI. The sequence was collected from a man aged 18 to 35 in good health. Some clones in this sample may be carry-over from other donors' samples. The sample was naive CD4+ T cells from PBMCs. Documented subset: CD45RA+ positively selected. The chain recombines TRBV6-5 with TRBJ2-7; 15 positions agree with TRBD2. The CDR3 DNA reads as TGTGCCAGCAGACCGGGACTAGCGGGAGGTCACATTTTC. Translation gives CASRPGLAGGHIF.